One sample yielded the 11 T cell receptor beta chains listed below, sequenced in a study of molecular identifiers for immune sequencing clone quantification (dated 2018 in TCRdb). Library preparation employed PCR. These reads were obtained on a NextSeq 500. The public reads were reprocessed in TCRdb via fastp at Q25 and MiXCR, keeping in-frame beta chains. Rows are unified per CDR3 protein, each entry keeping the most common DNA and genes. The sample table contains more than 450,000 distinct CDR3 sequences; only one count was recorded for approximately 25% of them. The leading ten clones occupy around 0.76% of the sample. The sample was naive CD8+ T cells from blood, with Jurkat cell RNA spiked in. According to the study, the label for this sample's cell subset or site signals: FACS-sorted CD8+CD4-CCR7+CD45RA+ naive T cells. Every receptor here comes from a human donor in good health. Some libraries in this study had Jurkat cell RNA spiked in.

Ten or more counts support this clonotype. This chain uses TRBV4-1 with TRBJ1-2; a possible D gene is TRBD1 (5 bases). The CDR3 sequence is 15 residues long. Germline values: CDR1 MGHRA, CDR2 YSYEKL. V gave up 0 bases and J gave up 2 bases, with 10 bases separating them. The CDR3 coding sequence is TGCGCCAGCAGCCAAGATCCGCAGGGAAACTATGGCTACACCTTC. Translated: CASSQDPQGNYGYTF.

The chain carries TRBV13 and TRBJ1-3; the D gene is possibly TRBD1 (6 bases). Trimming stripped 5 bases from V and 0 bases from J, with 8 bases between. Germline CDR1 is PRHDT and CDR2 is FYEKMQ (reference sequence). The CDR3 length is 14 residues. The CDR3 bases are TGTGCCAGCAGCGTACAGGGCTCTGGAAACACCATATATTTT. Its translation: CASSVQGSGNTIYF.

With regard to this clonotype: This may be a read error: a much more frequent sequence differs by one nucleotide. The chain has TRBV29-1 and TRBJ2-2; 7 bases align to TRBD1. CDR3 length: 13 amino acids. Germline V gene sequence: CDR1 SQVTM, CDR2 ANQGSEA. Unmatched junction bases numbered 3, after V lost 4 bases and J lost 4 bases. The CDR3 protein is CSVVGQTTGELFF. Here the CDR3 DNA reads TGCAGCGTTGTGGGACAGACCACCGGGGAGCTGTTTTTT.

This clonotype appeared a few times. The CDR3 is CASSQDGIPKETQYF. The CDR3 nucleotides read TGTGCCAGCAGCCAAGACGGGATTCCAAAAGAGACCCAGTACTTC. The genes are TRBV4-2 and TRBJ2-5; possible D gene TRBD2, 5 bases. CDR1 and CDR2 (germline): LGHNA, YNFKEQ. V was cut by 0 bases and J by 3 bases, with 11 bases left in between. The CDR3 sequence is 15 residues long.

This CDR3 reads CASSQVAPGQGADEQYF. Written as DNA, the CDR3 is TGCGCCAGCAGCCAAGTCGCGCCGGGACAGGGGGCGGACGAGCAGTACTTC. The gene calls are TRBV4-1 and TRBJ2-7; 12 bases are shared with TRBD1. CDR1 MGHRA and CDR2 YSYEKL come from the germline V gene. This CDR3 spans 17 amino acids. After removal of 1 base from V and 5 bases from J, the junction contained 9 bases not matched to a gene.

J is TRBJ2-3 and V is TRBV11-2, with D possibly being TRBD1 (6 bases). Per the germline V gene, CDR1 is SGHAT and CDR2 is FQNNGV. This CDR3 has 16 amino acids. V was cut by 5 bases and J by 4 bases, with 19 bases left in between. CDR3 sequence (DNA): TGTGCCAGCAGCCCAGATAGCTGGGGGCGGGCAGATACGCAGTATTTT. This translates into CASSPDSWGRADTQYF. Supplemented by reference TRBV11-2 and TRBJ2-3, the full variable domain reads EAGVAQSPRYKIIEKRQSVAFWCNPISGHATLYWYQQILGQGPKLLIQFQNNGVVDDSQLPKDRFSAERLKGVDSTLKIQPAKLEDSAVYLCASSPDSWGRADTQYFGPGTRLTVL.

The gene calls are TRBV20-1 and TRBJ2-7; 8 bases align to TRBD2. Germline V gene sequence: CDR1 DFQATT, CDR2 SNEGSKA (reference sequence). V was pared by 0 bases and J by 1 base, with 8 bases of the junction left unmatched. This CDR3 is 16 amino acids long. The CDR3 is CSAREQFSGVSYEQYF. CDR3 DNA sequence: TGCAGTGCTAGAGAGCAATTTAGCGGGGTTTCCTACGAGCAGTACTTC.

About this clonotype itself: The junction departs from the called germline gene at one end, perhaps through a read error. The chain uses TRBV7-6 and TRBJ2-5; 11 bases fit TRBD2. CDR1 is SGHVS and CDR2 is FNYEAQ in the germline V gene. The CDR3 covers 15 residues. Here the CDR3 DNA reads TGTTCCAGCAGCTTAGATCCTAGCGGGGGGGAGACCCAGTACTTC. This sequence encodes CSSSLDPSGGETQYF.

Comment on this clonotype: Given the absence of the conserved phenylalanine or tryptophan at the CDR3 end, a read error is likely. The V and J genes are TRBV19 and TRBJ1-1; D call uncertain. The CDR3 length is 15 residues. The V end was cut by 1 base, the J end by 0 bases, with 9 bases between. Germline CDR1 reads LNHDA; CDR2 reads SQIVND (reference sequence). DNA for the CDR3: TGTGCCAGTAGTATAGGGGCAGTGATGAACACTGAAGCTTTCATT. Protein sequence: CASSIGAVMNTEAFI.

The table lists this clonotype with a few counts. The V and J genes are TRBV15 and TRBJ2-3, with D perhaps TRBD2 (6 bases). The V gene's germline CDR1 is LNHNV and CDR2 YYDKDF (reference sequence). V gave up 8 bases and J gave up 6 bases, with 15 bases separating them. The CDR3 sequence is 13 residues long. CDR3 sequence: CATGREEIDTQYF. Here the CDR3 DNA reads TGTGCCACCGGTAGGGAGGAGATTGATACGCAGTATTTT.

V and J are TRBV30 and TRBJ1-5, with a tentative D call TRBD1 (5 bases). Trimming stripped 3 bases from V and 3 bases from J, with 18 bases between. The CDR3 runs to 16 residues. Germline CDR1 is GTSNPN and CDR2 is SVGIG (reference sequence). Written as DNA, the CDR3 is TGTGCCTGGAGCACTCCGGGGGTCAGTTTCAATCAGCCCCAGCATTTT. Residues: CAWSTPGVSFNQPQHF.